Listed below are T cell receptor beta chains from one sample, sequenced in a study of T cell responses to AZD1222 COVID-19 vaccine. The table came from immunoSEQ multiplex PCR; TCRdb's copy has only in-frame clones and leaves some out. This sample carries 140,000 to 150,000 clones, 85% to 90% of them seen once, and the ten largest clones take roughly 1.7%. Here the sequenced sample was peripheral blood, taken on day 0 of AZD1222 vaccination. The receptors here all came from an adult in good health. CDR3s include the opening cysteine and the closing phenylalanine or tryptophan. A D gene is named only where the DNA matches it firmly. The listing skips clone size in some rows; elsewhere it reads once, few, many or a size class.

j_gene: TRBJ1-5; d_gene: -; abundance: few; v_gene: TRBV3-1/TRBV3-2; CDR3nt: TGTGCCAGCAGCCAAGATTCCGGGGCGAAGCCCCAGCATTTT; CDR3aa: CASSQDSGAKPQHF
j_gene: TRBJ2-7; d_gene: TRBD2; abundance: -; v_gene: TRBV30; CDR3nt: TGTGCCTGGAGTGGCGGGGGAAAATACGAGCAGTACTTC; CDR3aa: CAWSGGGKYEQYF
j_gene: TRBJ1-2; d_gene: -; abundance: few; v_gene: TRBV7-2; CDR3nt: TGTGCCAGCAGCTTAGGGACAGCCTATGGCTACACCTTC; CDR3aa: CASSLGTAYGYTF
j_gene: TRBJ2-1; d_gene: -; abundance: -; v_gene: TRBV19; CDR3nt: TGTGCCAGTAGTTTAGACAGGTCCTCCTACAATGAGCAGTTCTTC; CDR3aa: CASSLDRSSYNEQFF
j_gene: TRBJ1-4; d_gene: TRBD1; abundance: -; v_gene: TRBV7-2; CDR3nt: TGTGCCAGCAGCTTAGACCGGACAGGGGGAGAAAAACTGTTTTTT; CDR3aa: CASSLDRTGGEKLFF
j_gene: TRBJ2-1; d_gene: -; abundance: -; v_gene: TRBV9; CDR3nt: TGTGCCAGCAGCGGGCTTAGGTCAGGCAATGAGCAGTTCTTC; CDR3aa: CASSGLRSGNEQFF
j_gene: TRBJ2-7; d_gene: TRBD1; abundance: once; v_gene: TRBV28; CDR3nt: TGTGCCAGCAGTTGGTGGGGAGGACAGGGCATCGAGCAGTACTTC; CDR3aa: CASSWWGGQGIEQYF
j_gene: TRBJ2-7; d_gene: -; abundance: -; v_gene: TRBV6-1; CDR3nt: TGTGCCAGCAGTGAACAGGGTTACTGGGGGTATTACGAGCAGTACTTC; CDR3aa: CASSEQGYWGYYEQYF
j_gene: TRBJ2-3; d_gene: -; abundance: -; v_gene: TRBV5-1; CDR3nt: TGCGCCAGCAGCTTTTTGGGAGGCACAGATACGCAGTATTTT; CDR3aa: CASSFLGGTDTQYF
j_gene: TRBJ2-3; d_gene: -; abundance: -; v_gene: TRBV18; CDR3nt: TGTGCCAGCTCACCACTGGACAGAGATACGCAGTATTTT; CDR3aa: CASSPLDRDTQYF
j_gene: TRBJ1-6; d_gene: -; abundance: few; v_gene: TRBV2; CDR3nt: TGTGCCAGCAAGGGGGGACCAGGGGAGTATTCACCCCTCCACTTT; CDR3aa: CASKGGPGEYSPLHF
j_gene: TRBJ1-1; d_gene: -; abundance: -; v_gene: TRBV19; CDR3nt: TGTGCCAGTAGTATTACGGCCCCCATCGCTGAAGCTTTCTTT; CDR3aa: CASSITAPIAEAFF
j_gene: TRBJ2-4; d_gene: -; abundance: -; v_gene: TRBV28; CDR3nt: TGTGCCAGCAGTTTCCATCGGCTGGGCAAAAACATTCAGTACTTC; CDR3aa: CASSFHRLGKNIQYF
j_gene: TRBJ2-2; d_gene: -; abundance: -; v_gene: TRBV11-2; CDR3nt: TGTGCCAGCAGCTTTGGGGGGATGCGAACCGGGGAGCTGTTTTTT; CDR3aa: CASSFGGMRTGELFF
j_gene: TRBJ1-2; d_gene: -; abundance: -; v_gene: TRBV18; CDR3nt: TGTGCCAGCTCACCCCGAGGCGGAGCCTTCGATGGCTACACCTTC; CDR3aa: CASSPRGGAFDGYTF
j_gene: TRBJ2-2; d_gene: TRBD2; abundance: -; v_gene: TRBV24-1; CDR3nt: TGTGCCACCAGTGACCCCCCCAGCGGGGTTAACACCGGGGAGCTGTTTTTT; CDR3aa: CATSDPPSGVNTGELFF
j_gene: TRBJ2-3; d_gene: TRBD2; abundance: -; v_gene: TRBV27; CDR3nt: TGTGCCAGCAGCCCAAATAGACTAGCGGGGGCAGATACGCAGTATTTT; CDR3aa: CASSPNRLAGADTQYF
j_gene: TRBJ1-5; d_gene: -; abundance: -; v_gene: TRBV30; CDR3nt: TGTGCCTGGAGTCTCCCAGTTGGGGCAGGCGATCAGCCCCAGCATTTT; CDR3aa: CAWSLPVGAGDQPQHF
j_gene: TRBJ2-7; d_gene: -; abundance: -; v_gene: TRBV29-1; CDR3nt: TGCAGCGTTGGATACGCGGACGTAGGGTTCTACGAGCAGTACTTC; CDR3aa: CSVGYADVGFYEQYF